These T cell receptor beta chains were read from a single sample in a study of blood T cells in healthy people across ages. TCRdb reprocessed the 5' RACE reads via MiXCR and lists one record per CDR3 protein. The sample lists about 580,000 distinct CDR3 sequences, around 48% seen once, with 20% to 25% in the top ten. Sequences were obtained from blood. Receptor source: a man older than 75 in good health. Each CDR3 is given with its conserved first and last residue. Each record gives: D gene, clone size, J gene, V gene, CDR3 DNA, CDR3 protein. A D gene is named only where the DNA matches it firmly. Rows give clone size only sometimes, using once, few, many, or a class for an expanded clone.

TRBD2 | NA | TRBJ2-1 | TRBV20-1 | TGCAGTGGGGCTAGCGGGAGCGATGAGCAGTTCTTC | CSGASGSDEQFF
NA | NA | TRBJ2-2 | TRBV13 | TGTGCCAGCAGCATGCAGACTCGTTCCGGGGAGCTGTTTTTT | CASSMQTRSGELFF
NA | NA | TRBJ1-2 | TRBV7-2 | TGTGCCAGCAGCACCGTCGGGACCACTTATGGCTACACCTTC | CASSTVGTTYGYTF
TRBD2 | many | TRBJ2-1 | TRBV9 | TGTGCCAGCAGCGTGGCAGCGGGGGGTTACAATGAGCAGTTCTTC | CASSVAAGGYNEQFF
NA | many | TRBJ2-1 | TRBV7-2 | TGTGCCAGCAGCTTAGGTGGGGGAACCTACAATGAGCAGTTCTTC | CASSLGGGTYNEQFF
NA | NA | TRBJ1-5 | TRBV20-1 | TGCAGTGCTAGAGCGGGGGGCGGAAGCAATCAGCCCCAGCATTTT | CSARAGGGSNQPQHF
NA | NA | TRBJ2-2 | TRBV4-3 | TGCGCCAGCAGCCGAACACGACAGGAGAACACCGGGGAGCTGTTTTTT | CASSRTRQENTGELFF
NA | NA | TRBJ1-2 | TRBV3-1 | TGTGCCAGCAGCCGCATGCCACAGGGTAACTATGGCTACACCTTC | CASSRMPQGNYGYTF
NA | NA | TRBJ1-6 | TRBV20-1 | TGCAGTGCTCCCCGGGTCGTAGAGGGAGGGAATTCACCCCTCCACTTT | CSAPRVVEGGNSPLHF
NA | once | TRBJ2-1 | TRBV5-1 | TGCGCCAGCAGCTTGGTTTGGGCAGGGAATGGCAATGAGCAGTTCTTC | CASSLVWAGNGNEQFF
TRBD1 | few | TRBJ2-5 | TRBV29-1 | TGCAGCGTGAATGACAGGGGGCGAGAGACCCAGTACTTC | CSVNDRGRETQYF
NA | few | TRBJ1-2 | TRBV5-4 | TGTGCCAGCAGTGTGGAGGGTGCGGGCTACACCTTC | CASSVEGAGYTF
NA | NA | TRBJ2-7 | TRBV2 | TGTGCCAGCAGTGAAACAGGGACGGCCTACGAGCAGTACTTC | CASSETGTAYEQYF
NA | NA | TRBJ1-2 | TRBV4-2 | TGTGCCAGCAGCGTCGGCGATCCGTCCCCTAGTTATGGCTACACCTTC | CASSVGDPSPSYGYTF
NA | NA | TRBJ1-1 | TRBV6-5 | TGTGCCAGCAGCCCTCTGGGCAGGGGTGGAACTGAAGCTTTCTTT | CASSPLGRGGTEAFF
NA | NA | TRBJ2-1 | TRBV12-3/TRBV12-4 | TGTGCCAGCAGTACACAGGGCGCCTTGGGGAATGAGCAGTTCTTC | CASSTQGALGNEQFF
NA | NA | TRBJ2-1 | TRBV20-1 | TGCAGTGCCCCCAAGGGTGATGAGCAGTTCTTC | CSAPKGDEQFF
TRBD1 | NA | TRBJ1-3 | TRBV6-6 | TGTGCCAGCAGATCCCCCACGAGACAGGGGGCGAGTGACACCATATATTTT | CASRSPTRQGASDTIYF
NA | many | TRBJ2-6 | TRBV6-6 | TGTGCCAGCAGTTACGGGACAAACTTCGGGCCCTCTGGGGCCAACGTCCTGACTTTC | CASSYGTNFGPSGANVLTF
TRBD1 | NA | TRBJ2-3 | TRBV5-1 | TGCGCCAGCAGCCCCCGACCGGGACAGGGGGGAGATACGCAGTATTTT | CASSPRPGQGGDTQYF
TRBD1 | NA | TRBJ1-1 | TRBV7-2 | TGTGCCAGCAGGCCCAGCACAGGGGCCAACACTGAAGCTTTCTTT | CASRPSTGANTEAFF